Described below is a single TCR beta chain sequence and its context. No antigen is known for it. No base quality information exists; no much larger clone differs at one position. The record originates from a study of blood T cell repertoires in COVID-19 (dated by TCRdb to the early 2020s). Context from the whole study: Samples covering the acute and convalescent phases of COVID-19 were provided by collaborators in the United States, Italy and Spain. The prospective study material was composed of cDNA or gDNA derived from T cells, B-cell-depleted T cells, or PBMCs. Deeply sampled blood TCRbeta repertoires from subjects exposed to, actively infected with, or recovered from COVID-19 were included in the dataset. The repertoires were made available in a free public database intended to serve as a resource for research on the immune response to SARS-CoV-2. The samples were drawn from two sources: the first 160 participants of the ongoing ImmuneRACE study, and over 1,000 subjects contributed by 6 global collaborators. The sample metadata nearly always contained a de-identified subject ID, COVID-19 status, age in years and sex. Where available, HLA class I and class II types were obtained from metadata supplied by the sample provider rather than from assay-based typing. Paper-wide results and their limitations: The amount of clinical and demographic metadata varied by source and participant and was provided uncurated.

The collaborating institutions used their own protocols to collect whole blood in K2EDTA tubes. For TCRbeta analysis, collaborators shipped samples in one of three forms: frozen whole blood, isolated PBMCs, or DNA extracted from either of those sample types. The immunoSEQ Assay, a bias-controlled multiplex PCR, was used to amplify TCRbeta CDR3 regions from genomic DNA. The authors' analysis ran thus. Within the assay, amplification of reference gene primers was used to estimate how many nucleated cells each sample contained. To quantify the absolute abundance of each unique TCRbeta CDR3 rearrangement, sequence reads were collapsed and filtered. Productive Simpson clonality was computed per sample as the square root of Simpson's diversity index over productive rearrangements. TCRdb carries this immuneACCESS record with in-frame sequences only. Its versions omit some clonotypes, under half of them owing to an unresolved V gene in the studies checked, with the rest unexplained. V and J calls and clone size are as listed in that table; D and trimming were resolved from the DNA. The sample table contains under 45,000 clones; only one count was recorded for around four fifths of them. The ten biggest clones cover around two fifths of the sample.

The CDR3 spans 14 residues, from the cysteine through the phenylalanine. The only DNA kept is the CDR3, 42 bases in frame from the first base. V drops 0 bases and J drops 7 bases, leaving 9 bases in between. For CDR1 and CDR2, the germline V gene (reference sequence) lists SEHNR and FQNEAQ. Recombination joined TRBV7-9 with TRBJ1-4; the D gene is not confidently resolved. Sequencing input: peripheral blood. The origin of this receptor is a woman of 80 years or more with active or convalescent COVID-19. The DNA sequence is as follows: TGTGCCAGCAGCTTAGCCGTCGGTGGTGAAAAACTGTTTTTT. This gives the protein CASSLAVGGEKLFF.